This T cell receptor (beta chain) is from a study of PD-L1 blockade in urothelial cancer. Profiled with immunoSEQ multiplex PCR; TCRdb holds only in-frame clones, not every one. The repertoire holds approximately 94,000 clones, with more than 75% as singletons. Germline V lookup: CDR1 MNHNY, CDR2 SVGAGI (reference sequence). The CDR3 sequence is 15 residues long. The V and J ends lost 6 bases and 0 bases respectively, with 12 bases between them. The sample's time point: pretreatment peripheral blood. Study-wide points: Tumor-associated clones in the blood of durable-benefit patients grew more at 3 weeks.

With respect to this clone: Its antigen is not known.

Sample: PBMCs, taken around atezolizumab (anti-PD-L1) treatment. The chain carries TRBV6-6 and TRBJ1-5, with no clear D. The TCR sequence derives from a man aged 55 to 69 with urothelial cancer. The CDR3 nucleotides read TGTGCCAGCAGAGAAGTGAGCCATAGCAATCAGCCCCAGCATTTT. Its protein is CASREVSHSNQPQHF.